The TCR beta chain under discussion was sequenced for a study of blood T cell repertoires in COVID-19. Study in general: In each case, the material was cDNA or gDNA derived from T cells, B-cell-depleted T cells, or PBMCs.

The length of the CDR3 is 16 residues. The germline gives CDR1 SGHRS, CDR2 YFSETQ. V lost 5 bases and J lost 0; bases outside the gene matches: 10. Per the original methods: Quantification of nucleated cells was approximated via reference gene primer amplification. TCRdb's copy holds only in-frame clones and misses some; the assay was immunoSEQ multiplex PCR. That table is the source of V, J and clone size, and D and trimming were worked out from the DNA. The sample yields about 57,000 clones, around 87% seen once. V is TRBV5-1 and J is TRBJ1-2, with TRBD1 matching over 7 bases. The sample consisted of peripheral blood. The receptor comes from a woman aged 80 or over with COVID-19, enrolled during active disease. CDR3 sequence: CASRYSTGRSNYGYTF. The CDR3 coding sequence is TGCGCCAGCAGGTACTCGACAGGGAGATCTAACTATGGCTACACCTTC.